The T cell receptor (beta chain) described here comes from a study of early T cells in non-severe SARS-CoV-2 infection. Notes on the study in general: VDJdb matching favored anti-spike CD8 responses, missing private and CD4 specificities.

In this sample, this clonotype turned up many times. Its target is not known. One entry per CDR3 protein results from TCRdb running MiXCR on the 5' RACE reads. The sample includes roughly 76,000 distinct CDR3 sequences, over 9% of them seen just once. Germline CDR1 SGHRS, CDR2 YFSETQ. This CDR3 spans 13 amino acids. Trimming stripped 4 bases from V and 7 bases from J, with 12 bases between. V gene TRBV5-1 combines with J gene TRBJ2-1, with a weak D call TRBD2 (6 bases). The sequenced sample was whole blood. The clonotype originates from an adult who was a healthcare worker with PCR-confirmed SARS-CoV-2 infection or an uninfected control (not recorded which). The CDR3 DNA reads TGCGCCAGCAGCGCCCACGCGGGGAATGAGCAGTTCTTC. As protein: CASSAHAGNEQFF.